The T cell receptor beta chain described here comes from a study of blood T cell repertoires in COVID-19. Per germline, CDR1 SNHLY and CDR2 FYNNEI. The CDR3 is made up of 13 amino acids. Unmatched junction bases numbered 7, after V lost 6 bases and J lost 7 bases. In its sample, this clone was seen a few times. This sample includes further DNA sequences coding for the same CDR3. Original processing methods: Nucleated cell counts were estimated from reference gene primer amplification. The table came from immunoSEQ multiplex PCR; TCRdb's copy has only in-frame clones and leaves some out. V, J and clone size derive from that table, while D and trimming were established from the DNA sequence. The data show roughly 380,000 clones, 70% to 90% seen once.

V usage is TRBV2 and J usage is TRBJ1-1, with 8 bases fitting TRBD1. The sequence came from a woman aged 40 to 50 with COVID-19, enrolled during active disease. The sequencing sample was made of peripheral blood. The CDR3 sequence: CASSSGQGGEAFF. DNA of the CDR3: TGTGCCAGCAGCTCTGGACAGGGAGGTGAAGCTTTCTTT.